A selection of T cell receptor beta chains follows, all from one sample in a study of blood T cells in healthy people across ages. TCRdb ran MiXCR on the 5' RACE reads and lists one entry per CDR3 protein. The repertoire consists of around 1,500,000 distinct CDR3 sequences, with roughly 30% occurring once and the leading ten covering approximately 7.7%. Source material: blood. All receptors come from a woman younger than 45 in good health. Both conserved end residues are part of each CDR3. Each record gives: V gene, J gene, D gene, clone size, CDR3 protein, CDR3 DNA. The D gene is left open where the match is weak. Clone size is not always given. Where it is, it says once, few, many or a class for expanded clones.

v_gene: TRBV6-1; j_gene: TRBJ1-1; d_gene: -; abundance: few; CDR3aa: CASTNTGPGSAFF; CDR3nt: TGTGCCAGCACCAACACAGGGCCCGGGAGCGCTTTCTTT
v_gene: TRBV11-2; j_gene: TRBJ1-2; d_gene: -; abundance: -; CDR3aa: CASSGYGGNGYTF; CDR3nt: TGTGCCAGCAGCGGTTACGGAGGGAATGGCTACACCTTC
v_gene: TRBV7-9; j_gene: TRBJ2-7; d_gene: -; abundance: many; CDR3aa: CASSLKDEQYF; CDR3nt: TGTGCCAGCAGCTTAAAGGACGAGCAGTACTTC
v_gene: TRBV12-3/TRBV12-4; j_gene: TRBJ2-1; d_gene: -; abundance: -; CDR3aa: CAGSGPQGDEQFF; CDR3nt: TGTGCCGGCAGCGGGCCTCAGGGTGATGAGCAGTTCTTC
v_gene: TRBV10-3; j_gene: TRBJ2-7; d_gene: -; abundance: -; CDR3aa: CAISLTGTYEQYF; CDR3nt: TGTGCCATCAGCCTGACAGGTACCTACGAGCAGTACTTC
v_gene: TRBV7-9; j_gene: TRBJ1-1; d_gene: -; abundance: -; CDR3aa: CASSLALSRYTEAFF; CDR3nt: TGTGCCAGCAGCTTAGCGCTCTCTCGGTACACTGAAGCTTTCTTT
v_gene: TRBV11-2; j_gene: TRBJ2-2; d_gene: -; abundance: -; CDR3aa: CASQLTGELFF; CDR3nt: TGTGCCAGCCAGTTAACCGGGGAGCTGTTTTTT
v_gene: TRBV20-1; j_gene: TRBJ2-7; d_gene: -; abundance: many; CDR3aa: CSAANYEQYF; CDR3nt: TGCAGTGCCGCGAACTACGAGCAGTACTTC
v_gene: TRBV20-1; j_gene: TRBJ2-7; d_gene: TRBD2; abundance: many; CDR3aa: CSANLAGGLSYEQYF; CDR3nt: TGCAGTGCAAACCTAGCGGGGGGGCTCTCCTACGAGCAGTACTTC
v_gene: TRBV15; j_gene: TRBJ1-2; d_gene: -; abundance: few; CDR3aa: CATSRDKDGYTF; CDR3nt: TGTGCCACCAGCAGAGATAAGGATGGCTACACCTTC
v_gene: TRBV29-1; j_gene: TRBJ1-2; d_gene: -; abundance: many; CDR3aa: CSAIPGDHYGYTF; CDR3nt: TGCAGCGCTATCCCAGGGGACCACTATGGCTACACCTTC
v_gene: TRBV4-1; j_gene: TRBJ1-4; d_gene: TRBD1; abundance: -; CDR3aa: CASSQDRDRGNEKLFF; CDR3nt: TGCGCCAGCAGCCAAGACCGGGACAGGGGCAATGAAAAACTGTTTTTT
v_gene: TRBV9; j_gene: TRBJ1-3; d_gene: -; abundance: -; CDR3aa: CASSVLPGGGNTIYF; CDR3nt: TGTGCCAGCAGCGTACTGCCCGGGGGCGGAAACACCATATATTTT
v_gene: TRBV2; j_gene: TRBJ2-3; d_gene: -; abundance: few; CDR3aa: CASSEILSTDTQYF; CDR3nt: TGTGCCAGCAGTGAAATCCTATCCACAGATACGCAGTATTTT
v_gene: TRBV12-3/TRBV12-4; j_gene: TRBJ1-1; d_gene: -; abundance: -; CDR3aa: CASSPLGQGVSEAFF; CDR3nt: TGTGCCAGCAGTCCCCTGGGGCAGGGAGTCTCTGAAGCTTTCTTT
v_gene: TRBV12-3/TRBV12-4; j_gene: TRBJ2-2; d_gene: TRBD2; abundance: few; CDR3aa: CASSFTSADTGELFF; CDR3nt: TGTGCCAGCAGTTTCACTAGCGCTGACACCGGGGAGCTGTTTTTT
v_gene: TRBV29-1; j_gene: TRBJ2-3; d_gene: -; abundance: -; CDR3aa: CSVEDPGKDTQYF; CDR3nt: TGCAGCGTTGAAGATCCAGGGAAAGATACGCAGTATTTT
v_gene: TRBV5-1; j_gene: TRBJ2-6; d_gene: -; abundance: many; CDR3aa: CASKTRSGANVLTF; CDR3nt: TGCGCCAGCAAAACTAGATCTGGGGCCAACGTCCTGACTTTC
v_gene: TRBV14; j_gene: TRBJ2-7; d_gene: -; abundance: few; CDR3aa: CASSLGSGPHYEQYF; CDR3nt: TGTGCCAGCAGCCTAGGGAGCGGGCCCCACTACGAGCAGTACTTC
v_gene: TRBV25-1; j_gene: TRBJ1-2; d_gene: -; abundance: few; CDR3aa: CASSPTGTYYGYTF; CDR3nt: TGTGCCAGCAGTCCTACCGGGACATACTATGGCTACACCTTC
v_gene: TRBV29-1; j_gene: TRBJ1-1; d_gene: TRBD1; abundance: -; CDR3aa: CSVVPGQVTFAEAFF; CDR3nt: TGCAGCGTTGTCCCGGGACAGGTGACCTTCGCTGAAGCTTTCTTT
v_gene: TRBV7-6; j_gene: TRBJ2-1; d_gene: TRBD1; abundance: -; CDR3aa: CASSSLPGRDRVANEQFF; CDR3nt: TGTGCCAGCAGCTCCCTCCCCGGCCGGGACAGGGTCGCGAATGAGCAGTTCTTC
v_gene: TRBV5-1; j_gene: TRBJ2-7; d_gene: -; abundance: many; CDR3aa: CASSFRGDDYEQYF; CDR3nt: TGCGCCAGCAGCTTTAGAGGGGATGACTACGAGCAGTACTTC
v_gene: TRBV7-2; j_gene: TRBJ2-6; d_gene: TRBD1; abundance: few; CDR3aa: CASSRDRVITGANVLTF; CDR3nt: TGTGCCAGCAGCCGGGACAGGGTAATAACCGGGGCCAACGTCCTGACTTTC
v_gene: TRBV12-3/TRBV12-4; j_gene: TRBJ1-5; d_gene: TRBD1; abundance: many; CDR3aa: CASSQPTGRGQPQHF; CDR3nt: TGTGCCAGCAGTCAGCCGACAGGGCGGGGTCAGCCCCAGCATTTT
v_gene: TRBV10-3; j_gene: TRBJ1-1; d_gene: TRBD1; abundance: few; CDR3aa: CAISEDREVTEAFF; CDR3nt: TGTGCCATCAGTGAGGACAGGGAGGTCACTGAAGCTTTCTTT
v_gene: TRBV6-5; j_gene: TRBJ2-1; d_gene: -; abundance: many; CDR3aa: CASSYRQGYNEQFF; CDR3nt: TGTGCCAGCAGTTATCGGCAGGGGTACAATGAGCAGTTCTTC
v_gene: TRBV6-1; j_gene: TRBJ1-2; d_gene: -; abundance: many; CDR3aa: CASRSTARRLNYGYTF; CDR3nt: TGTGCCAGCAGATCCACGGCGAGGCGACTAAACTATGGCTACACCTTC
v_gene: TRBV7-2; j_gene: TRBJ1-2; d_gene: -; abundance: few; CDR3aa: CASSHPGGLGYTF; CDR3nt: TGTGCCAGCAGCCATCCCGGAGGGTTAGGCTACACCTTC
v_gene: TRBV29-1; j_gene: TRBJ1-2; d_gene: -; abundance: few; CDR3aa: CSVVGQPNYGYTF; CDR3nt: TGCAGCGTTGTCGGACAGCCGAACTATGGCTACACCTTC
v_gene: TRBV30; j_gene: TRBJ2-3; d_gene: -; abundance: few; CDR3aa: CAWSVLLRSTDTQYF; CDR3nt: TGTGCCTGGAGTGTTCTTCTCCGTAGCACAGATACGCAGTATTTT
v_gene: TRBV30; j_gene: TRBJ2-7; d_gene: -; abundance: -; CDR3aa: CAWRFPPNYEQYF; CDR3nt: TGTGCCTGGAGGTTCCCACCTAACTACGAGCAGTACTTC
v_gene: TRBV2; j_gene: TRBJ2-7; d_gene: -; abundance: few; CDR3aa: CASSEALFYEQYF; CDR3nt: TGTGCCAGCAGTGAAGCCCTGTTCTACGAGCAGTACTTC
v_gene: TRBV6-5; j_gene: TRBJ2-1; d_gene: -; abundance: few; CDR3aa: CASSDHGGRYNEQFF; CDR3nt: TGTGCCAGCAGCGATCATGGGGGGCGATACAATGAGCAGTTCTTC
v_gene: TRBV12-3/TRBV12-4; j_gene: TRBJ2-5; d_gene: -; abundance: few; CDR3aa: CASSLMQETQYF; CDR3nt: TGTGCCAGCAGTTTAATGCAAGAGACCCAGTACTTC
v_gene: TRBV20-1; j_gene: TRBJ1-2; d_gene: TRBD1; abundance: -; CDR3aa: CSAYRGYYGYTF; CDR3nt: TGCAGTGCTTACAGGGGTTACTATGGCTACACCTTC
v_gene: TRBV10-2; j_gene: TRBJ2-1; d_gene: TRBD2; abundance: -; CDR3aa: CAISLAGGVNEQFF; CDR3nt: TGCGCCATATCCCTAGCGGGAGGGGTGAATGAGCAGTTCTTC
v_gene: TRBV10-2; j_gene: TRBJ2-7; d_gene: -; abundance: -; CDR3aa: CASSGSRATYEQYF; CDR3nt: TGCGCCAGCAGTGGGTCCAGGGCGACCTACGAGCAGTACTTC
v_gene: TRBV7-6; j_gene: TRBJ1-2; d_gene: -; abundance: many; CDR3aa: CASSLGTLDGYTF; CDR3nt: TGTGCCAGCAGCTTAGGGACGCTGGATGGCTACACCTTC
v_gene: TRBV12-3/TRBV12-4; j_gene: TRBJ2-7; d_gene: -; abundance: many; CDR3aa: CASSLTANEQYF; CDR3nt: TGTGCCAGCAGTTTAACGGCCAACGAGCAGTACTTC
v_gene: TRBV29-1; j_gene: TRBJ2-4; d_gene: TRBD2; abundance: many; CDR3aa: CSAGAGVKNIQYF; CDR3nt: TGCAGCGCGGGAGCGGGAGTCAAAAACATTCAGTACTTC
v_gene: TRBV5-1; j_gene: TRBJ2-3; d_gene: TRBD2; abundance: many; CDR3aa: CASSFAGLVGTDTQYF; CDR3nt: TGCGCCAGCAGCTTCGCGGGACTAGTCGGGACAGATACGCAGTATTTT
v_gene: TRBV15; j_gene: TRBJ1-1; d_gene: -; abundance: -; CDR3aa: CATSGGGMNTEAFF; CDR3nt: TGTGCCACCAGCGGGGGGGGGATGAACACTGAAGCTTTCTTT
v_gene: TRBV7-2; j_gene: TRBJ1-5; d_gene: -; abundance: -; CDR3aa: CASSLEAYADQPQHF; CDR3nt: TGTGCCAGCAGCTTAGAAGCGTATGCGGATCAGCCCCAGCATTTT
v_gene: TRBV20-1; j_gene: TRBJ2-3; d_gene: TRBD2; abundance: few; CDR3aa: CSAGLAGKTDTQYF; CDR3nt: TGCAGTGCAGGACTAGCGGGAAAGACAGATACGCAGTATTTT
v_gene: TRBV24-1; j_gene: TRBJ2-7; d_gene: TRBD1; abundance: few; CDR3aa: CATSDGDRQLYEQYF; CDR3nt: TGTGCCACCAGTGACGGGGACAGGCAGTTATACGAGCAGTACTTC
v_gene: TRBV15; j_gene: TRBJ1-1; d_gene: -; abundance: -; CDR3aa: CATSRDPGYAEAFF; CDR3nt: TGTGCCACCAGCAGAGATCCAGGGTACGCTGAAGCTTTCTTT
v_gene: TRBV2; j_gene: TRBJ2-5; d_gene: TRBD1; abundance: -; CDR3aa: CASRPGGAYNEQYF; CDR3nt: TGTGCCAGCAGGCCAGGGGGCGCGTACAATGAGCAGTACTTC
v_gene: TRBV20-1; j_gene: TRBJ2-3; d_gene: -; abundance: few; CDR3aa: CSGNSGSDTQYF; CDR3nt: TGCAGTGGAAATAGCGGATCAGATACGCAGTATTTT
v_gene: TRBV29-1; j_gene: TRBJ2-5; d_gene: -; abundance: -; CDR3aa: CSVGGHQEAQYF; CDR3nt: TGCAGCGTTGGTGGGCACCAAGAGGCCCAGTACTTC
v_gene: TRBV7-9; j_gene: TRBJ2-2; d_gene: -; abundance: few; CDR3aa: CASRLGVTGELFF; CDR3nt: TGTGCCAGTCGACTAGGGGTTACCGGGGAGCTGTTTTTT